This T cell receptor beta chain originates from a study of post-analysis software for immune sequencing data. About the research overall: Several disease courses (relapsing-remitting, secondary progressive and progressive-relapsing) of multiple sclerosis were included. Study-wide points: TRBV5-6, TRBV5-1 and TRBV20-1 belonged to a set of a handful of TRBV segments that were more frequent in patients than controls. Compared with controls, patients showed significantly lower normalized Chao1 diversity.

CDR3 length: 17 residues. V was pared by 6 bases and J by 0 bases, with 7 bases of the junction left unmatched. The germline V gene has CDR1 SQVTM and CDR2 ANQGSEA. Presence of unique molecular identifiers characterized the TCR beta cDNA libraries. Researchers reported some 500,000 cDNA molecules coming from about 1 to 10 million T cells. MiXCR, applied by TCRdb to the PCR reads, yields one record per CDR3 protein. This sample has about 770,000 distinct CDR3 sequences; around 46% occur once, and the top ten carry roughly 4.9%. This clonotype was found a few times. The antigen is not known. The chain is built from TRBV29-1 and TRBJ2-1, with TRBD2 matching over 14 bases. This clonotype was obtained from a girl aged 5 to 17 with multiple sclerosis. The sample comprised blood. CDR3 in DNA: TGCAGCGTGGACGGACTAGCGGGAGGCCTCTCCTACAATGAGCAGTTCTTC. This gives the protein CSVDGLAGGLSYNEQFF.